The rows below give T cell receptor beta chains drawn from one sample of a study of CD8+ T cells in alopecia areata. The repertoire was sequenced with immunoSEQ multiplex PCR; TCRdb's copy has only in-frame clones and lacks some. The table lists 120,000 or so clones, over 60% of them singletons. This sample comprised CD4+ T cells sorted from blood, obtained at week 4, from a patient treated with tofacitinib. The receptors were gathered from a human donor with alopecia areata. Each CDR3 is given with its conserved first and last residue. Each record gives: V gene, D gene, clone size, J gene, CDR3 DNA, CDR3 protein. A D gene is named only where the DNA matches it firmly. Size is stated for part of the rows, as once, few or many counts, or as a class when the clone is expanded.

v_call: TRBV29-1
d_call: TRBD2
clone_size: .
j_call: TRBJ2-1
cdr3_nt: TGCAGCGTTGATAAAAGCGGGGTTTACAATGAGCAGTTCTTC
cdr3_aa: CSVDKSGVYNEQFF

v_call: TRBV6-5
d_call: .
clone_size: .
j_call: TRBJ1-1
cdr3_nt: TGTGCCAGCAGTTATGGCGGGCGGAGTGTCACTGAAGCTTTCTTT
cdr3_aa: CASSYGGRSVTEAFF

v_call: TRBV20-1
d_call: .
clone_size: few
j_call: TRBJ1-1
cdr3_nt: TGCAGTGCTAGTGGTGGAACTGAAGCTTTCTTT
cdr3_aa: CSASGGTEAFF

v_call: TRBV30
d_call: .
clone_size: .
j_call: TRBJ1-1
cdr3_nt: TGTGCCTGGAGAACAATTGGCAGGGACACTGAAGCTTTCTTT
cdr3_aa: CAWRTIGRDTEAFF

v_call: TRBV7-9
d_call: .
clone_size: once
j_call: TRBJ2-5
cdr3_nt: TGTGCCAGCAGCATTAGCGGACAACAAGAGACCCAGTACTTC
cdr3_aa: CASSISGQQETQYF

v_call: TRBV29-1
d_call: .
clone_size: few
j_call: TRBJ2-5
cdr3_nt: TGCAGCGGGTCTAACGCAGAGACCCAGTACTTC
cdr3_aa: CSGSNAETQYF

v_call: TRBV5-1
d_call: TRBD1
clone_size: .
j_call: TRBJ2-3
cdr3_nt: TGCGCCAGCAGCTTGAAGGGACAGTGGGATCAAGGGGATACGCAGTATTTT
cdr3_aa: CASSLKGQWDQGDTQYF

v_call: TRBV30
d_call: .
clone_size: .
j_call: TRBJ2-5
cdr3_nt: TGTGCCTGGAGTGAGGACTATACTGCAGAGACCCAGTACTTC
cdr3_aa: CAWSEDYTAETQYF

v_call: TRBV7-9
d_call: .
clone_size: .
j_call: TRBJ2-1
cdr3_nt: TGTGCCAGCACGGACACAGCCCTTTCCTACAATGAGCAGTTCTTC
cdr3_aa: CASTDTALSYNEQFF

v_call: TRBV7-3
d_call: .
clone_size: .
j_call: TRBJ2-7
cdr3_nt: TGTGCCAGCAGCTCCAGACTAGTCCGGGATTCGGGCTACGAGCAGTATTTC
cdr3_aa: CASSSRLVRDSGYEQYF

v_call: TRBV29-1
d_call: TRBD1
clone_size: .
j_call: TRBJ2-5
cdr3_nt: TGCAGCGTAGGACAGGGACAAGAGACCCAGTACTTC
cdr3_aa: CSVGQGQETQYF

v_call: TRBV25-1
d_call: .
clone_size: few
j_call: TRBJ2-7
cdr3_nt: TGTGCCAGCAGTGCGCATTCAAGCTCCTACGAGCAGTACTTC
cdr3_aa: CASSAHSSSYEQYF

v_call: TRBV6-1
d_call: .
clone_size: .
j_call: TRBJ2-2
cdr3_nt: TGTGCCAGCAGTGCCAGTTACACCGGGGAGCTGTTTTTT
cdr3_aa: CASSASYTGELFF

v_call: TRBV6-6
d_call: .
clone_size: .
j_call: TRBJ2-3
cdr3_nt: TGTGCCAGCAGTTTATACGGGAGTAAAAGCACGCAGTATTTT
cdr3_aa: CASSLYGSKSTQYF

v_call: TRBV2
d_call: TRBD1
clone_size: .
j_call: TRBJ2-2
cdr3_nt: TGTGCCAGCAGTTGGGACAGGGGATCCGGGGAGCTGTTTTTT
cdr3_aa: CASSWDRGSGELFF

v_call: TRBV5-6
d_call: TRBD1
clone_size: few
j_call: TRBJ1-2
cdr3_nt: TGTGCCAGCAGCTTTACAGGGGGCGACTATGGCTACACCTTC
cdr3_aa: CASSFTGGDYGYTF

v_call: TRBV29-1
d_call: TRBD2
clone_size: .
j_call: TRBJ2-5
cdr3_nt: TGCAGCGTTGTGGGCGGGAGGGAAGTTGGAGAGACCCAGTACTTC
cdr3_aa: CSVVGGREVGETQYF

v_call: TRBV6-1
d_call: .
clone_size: .
j_call: TRBJ1-1
cdr3_nt: TGTGCCAGCAGTGAACGGTGGACCACTGAAGCTTTCTTT
cdr3_aa: CASSERWTTEAFF

v_call: TRBV30
d_call: TRBD2
clone_size: .
j_call: TRBJ2-1
cdr3_nt: TGTGCCTGGAGTGCTCTAGCGGGGAAGGACAATGAGCAGTTCTTC
cdr3_aa: CAWSALAGKDNEQFF

v_call: TRBV14
d_call: .
clone_size: .
j_call: TRBJ1-6
cdr3_nt: TGTGCCAGCAGCCAAGCTGGATGGTCACCCCTCCACTTT
cdr3_aa: CASSQAGWSPLHF

v_call: TRBV29-1
d_call: .
clone_size: few
j_call: TRBJ1-2
cdr3_nt: TGCAGCGTTGAATCTGGGGATTTGGCTGGCTACACCTTC
cdr3_aa: CSVESGDLAGYTF

v_call: TRBV5-1
d_call: .
clone_size: .
j_call: TRBJ2-5
cdr3_nt: TGCGCCAGCATGGTAGGACGGGGGGAGACCCAGTACTTC
cdr3_aa: CASMVGRGETQYF

v_call: TRBV30
d_call: .
clone_size: .
j_call: TRBJ2-3
cdr3_nt: TGTGCCTGGAGTGACGGACACCATACGCAGTATTTT
cdr3_aa: CAWSDGHHTQYF

v_call: TRBV6-6
d_call: .
clone_size: .
j_call: TRBJ2-4
cdr3_nt: TGTGCCAGCAGTTACTCTCCCAACATTCAGTACTTC
cdr3_aa: CASSYSPNIQYF

v_call: TRBV4-2
d_call: .
clone_size: .
j_call: TRBJ2-3
cdr3_nt: TGTGCCAGCAGCCAGACAGGTAGCACAGATACGCAGTATTTT
cdr3_aa: CASSQTGSTDTQYF

v_call: TRBV7-2
d_call: TRBD1
clone_size: .
j_call: TRBJ1-2
cdr3_nt: TGTGCCAGCAGCTTCACGGACAGGGGCACCTATGGCTACACCTTC
cdr3_aa: CASSFTDRGTYGYTF

v_call: TRBV9
d_call: .
clone_size: few
j_call: TRBJ2-5
cdr3_nt: TGTGCCAGCAGCGTCCGGGGAGCGGGGACCCAGTACTTC
cdr3_aa: CASSVRGAGTQYF

v_call: TRBV18
d_call: .
clone_size: few
j_call: TRBJ1-4
cdr3_nt: TGTGCCAGCTCGGACACCCATAATGAAAAACTGTTTTTT
cdr3_aa: CASSDTHNEKLFF

v_call: TRBV5-1
d_call: .
clone_size: .
j_call: TRBJ2-1
cdr3_nt: TGCGCCAGCAGCCGCCTTAGCGGACACCCCTCCTACAATGAGCAGTTCTTC
cdr3_aa: CASSRLSGHPSYNEQFF

v_call: TRBV18
d_call: TRBD2
clone_size: once
j_call: TRBJ2-3
cdr3_nt: TGTGCCAGCTCACCCACTACGGGGGGGCCTTCAGATACGCAGTATTTT
cdr3_aa: CASSPTTGGPSDTQYF

v_call: TRBV29-1
d_call: .
clone_size: .
j_call: TRBJ1-1
cdr3_nt: TGCAGCGCGACCATTTCCAGGGGCACTGAAGCTTTCTTT
cdr3_aa: CSATISRGTEAFF

v_call: TRBV4-3
d_call: .
clone_size: .
j_call: TRBJ1-1
cdr3_nt: TGCGCCAGCAGCCAGCAAGAGAACACTGAAGCTTTCTTT
cdr3_aa: CASSQQENTEAFF

v_call: TRBV4-1
d_call: .
clone_size: few
j_call: TRBJ2-6
cdr3_nt: TGCGCCAGCAGCCCCAGGGCCCGCTCTGGGGCCAACGTCCTGACTTTC
cdr3_aa: CASSPRARSGANVLTF

v_call: TRBV5-6
d_call: .
clone_size: .
j_call: TRBJ2-4
cdr3_nt: TGTGCCAGCAGCTTTCTCGCCCAGCTAGCCAAAAACATTCAGTACTTC
cdr3_aa: CASSFLAQLAKNIQYF

v_call: TRBV30
d_call: .
clone_size: once
j_call: TRBJ1-1
cdr3_nt: TGTGCCTGGAAAGGCCCGGGGAACACTGAAGCTTTCTTT
cdr3_aa: CAWKGPGNTEAFF

v_call: TRBV9
d_call: TRBD1
clone_size: .
j_call: TRBJ2-3
cdr3_nt: TGTGCCAGCAGCGTAGGGCAGGGGGCAGATACGCAGTATTTT
cdr3_aa: CASSVGQGADTQYF

v_call: TRBV5-1
d_call: .
clone_size: .
j_call: TRBJ2-7
cdr3_nt: TGCGCCAGCAGCTTGTTGGGCGGGGAGTACGAGCAGTACTTC
cdr3_aa: CASSLLGGEYEQYF

v_call: TRBV9
d_call: TRBD2
clone_size: .
j_call: TRBJ2-1
cdr3_nt: TGTGCCAGCAGCGTAGAGCTAGCGGGGGGCAATGAGCAGTTCTTC
cdr3_aa: CASSVELAGGNEQFF

v_call: TRBV11-2
d_call: TRBD2
clone_size: few
j_call: TRBJ2-7
cdr3_nt: TGTGCCAGCAGCCCGGGGCTAGCGGCGACCGAGCAGTACTTC
cdr3_aa: CASSPGLAATEQYF

v_call: TRBV7-2
d_call: .
clone_size: .
j_call: TRBJ1-5
cdr3_nt: TGTGCCAGCAGCGCGCGACCAACAGGGATTCAGCCCCAGCATTTT
cdr3_aa: CASSARPTGIQPQHF